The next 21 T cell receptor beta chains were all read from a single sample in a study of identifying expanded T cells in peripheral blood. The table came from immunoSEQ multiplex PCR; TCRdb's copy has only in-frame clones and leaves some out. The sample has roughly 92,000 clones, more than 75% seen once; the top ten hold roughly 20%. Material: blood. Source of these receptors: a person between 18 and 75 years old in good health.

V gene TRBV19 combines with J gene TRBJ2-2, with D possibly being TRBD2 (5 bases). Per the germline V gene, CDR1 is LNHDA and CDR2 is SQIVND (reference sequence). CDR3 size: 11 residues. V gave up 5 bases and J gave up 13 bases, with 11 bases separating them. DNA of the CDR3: TGTGCCAGTAGTTGGGAGTTTCGGCTGTTTTTT. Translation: CASSWEFRLFF.

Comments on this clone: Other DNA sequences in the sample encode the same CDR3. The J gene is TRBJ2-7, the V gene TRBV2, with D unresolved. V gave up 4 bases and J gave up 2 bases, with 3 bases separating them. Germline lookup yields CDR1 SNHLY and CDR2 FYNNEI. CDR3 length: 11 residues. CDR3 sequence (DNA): TGTGCCAGCAGTGGGGCCTACGAGCAGTACTTC. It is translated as CASSGAYEQYF.

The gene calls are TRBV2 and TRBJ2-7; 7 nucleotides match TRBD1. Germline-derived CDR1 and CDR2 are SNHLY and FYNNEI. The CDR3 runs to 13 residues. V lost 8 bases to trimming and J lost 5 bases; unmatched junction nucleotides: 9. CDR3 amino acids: CASHSTGYNEQYF. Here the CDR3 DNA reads TGTGCCAGCCACTCGACAGGGTATAACGAGCAGTACTTC.

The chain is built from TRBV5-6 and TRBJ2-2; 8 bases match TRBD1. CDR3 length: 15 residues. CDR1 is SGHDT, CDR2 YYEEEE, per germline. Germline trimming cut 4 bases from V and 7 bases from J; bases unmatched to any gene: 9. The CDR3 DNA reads TGTGCCAGCAGCGGTTGGGACAGGCGCGGCGGGGAGCTGTTTTTT. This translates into CASSGWDRRGGELFF. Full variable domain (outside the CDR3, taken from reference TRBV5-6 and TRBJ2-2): DAGVTQSPTHLIKTRGQQVTLRCSPKSGHDTVSWYQQALGQGPQFIFQYYEEEERQRGNFPDRFSGHQFPNYSSELNVNALLLGDSALYLCASSGWDRRGGELFFGEGSRLTVL.

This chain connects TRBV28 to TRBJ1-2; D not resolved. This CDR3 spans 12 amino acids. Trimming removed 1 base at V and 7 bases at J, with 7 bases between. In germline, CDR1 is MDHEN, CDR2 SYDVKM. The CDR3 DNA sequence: TGTGCCAGCAGTTTATACCGTCTTGGCTACACCTTC. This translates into CASSLYRLGYTF.

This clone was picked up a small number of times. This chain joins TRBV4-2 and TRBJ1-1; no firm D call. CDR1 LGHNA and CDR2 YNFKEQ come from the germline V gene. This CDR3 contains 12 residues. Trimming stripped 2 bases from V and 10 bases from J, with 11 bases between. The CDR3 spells CASSQMTERAFF. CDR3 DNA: TGTGCCAGCAGCCAAATGACGGAGAGAGCTTTCTTT.

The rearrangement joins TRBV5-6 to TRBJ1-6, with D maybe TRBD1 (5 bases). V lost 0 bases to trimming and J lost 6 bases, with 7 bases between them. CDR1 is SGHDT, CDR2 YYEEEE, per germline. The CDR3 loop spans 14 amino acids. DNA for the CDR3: TGTGCCAGCAGCTTGGCAGGGCTTAATTCACCCCTCCACTTT. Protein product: CASSLAGLNSPLHF. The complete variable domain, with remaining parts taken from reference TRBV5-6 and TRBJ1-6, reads DAGVTQSPTHLIKTRGQQVTLRCSPKSGHDTVSWYQQALGQGPQFIFQYYEEEERQRGNFPDRFSGHQFPNYSSELNVNALLLGDSALYLCASSLAGLNSPLHFGNGTRLTVT.

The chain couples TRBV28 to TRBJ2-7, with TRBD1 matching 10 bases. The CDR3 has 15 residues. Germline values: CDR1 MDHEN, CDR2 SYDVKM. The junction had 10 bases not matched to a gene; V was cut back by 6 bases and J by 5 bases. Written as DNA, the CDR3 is TGTGCCAGCAGCATCCATGGGACAGGGGTTGACGAGCAGTACTTC. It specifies CASSIHGTGVDEQYF.

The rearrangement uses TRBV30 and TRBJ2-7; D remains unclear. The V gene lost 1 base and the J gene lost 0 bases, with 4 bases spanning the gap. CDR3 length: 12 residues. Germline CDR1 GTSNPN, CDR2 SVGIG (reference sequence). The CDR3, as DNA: TGTGCCTGGAGTGGCGGCTCCTACGAGCAGTACTTC. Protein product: CAWSGGSYEQYF.

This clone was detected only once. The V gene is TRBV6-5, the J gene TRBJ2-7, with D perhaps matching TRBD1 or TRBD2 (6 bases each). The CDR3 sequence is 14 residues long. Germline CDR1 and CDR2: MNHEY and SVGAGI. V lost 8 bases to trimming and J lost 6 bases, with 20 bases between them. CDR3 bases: TGTGCCAGCCGAAAAGGGACATGGGAGGTCGAGCAGTACTTC. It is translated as CASRKGTWEVEQYF.

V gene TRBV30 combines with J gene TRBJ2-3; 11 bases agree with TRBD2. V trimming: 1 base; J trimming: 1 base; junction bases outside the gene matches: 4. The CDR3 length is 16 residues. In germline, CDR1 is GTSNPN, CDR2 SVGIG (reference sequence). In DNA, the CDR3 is TGTGCCTGGAGTGGAATAGCGGGGGGGGGCACAGATACGCAGTATTTT. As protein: CAWSGIAGGGTDTQYF.

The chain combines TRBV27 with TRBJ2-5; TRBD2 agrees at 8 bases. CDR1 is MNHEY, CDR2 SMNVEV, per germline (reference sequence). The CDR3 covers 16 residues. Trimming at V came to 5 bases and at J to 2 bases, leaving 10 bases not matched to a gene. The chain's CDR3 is CASSAFRRGVQETQYF. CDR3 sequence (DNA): TGTGCCAGCAGTGCCTTTAGGCGGGGGGTTCAAGAGACCCAGTACTTC.

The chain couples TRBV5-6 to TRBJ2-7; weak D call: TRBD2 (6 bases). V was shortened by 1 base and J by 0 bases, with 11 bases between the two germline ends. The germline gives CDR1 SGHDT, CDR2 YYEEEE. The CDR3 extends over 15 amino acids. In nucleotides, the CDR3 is TGTGCCAGCAGCTTGACGGGGGAAAGCTCCTACGAGCAGTACTTC. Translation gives CASSLTGESSYEQYF. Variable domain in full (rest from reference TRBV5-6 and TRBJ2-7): DAGVTQSPTHLIKTRGQQVTLRCSPKSGHDTVSWYQQALGQGPQFIFQYYEEEERQRGNFPDRFSGHQFPNYSSELNVNALLLGDSALYLCASSLTGESSYEQYFGPGTRLTVT.

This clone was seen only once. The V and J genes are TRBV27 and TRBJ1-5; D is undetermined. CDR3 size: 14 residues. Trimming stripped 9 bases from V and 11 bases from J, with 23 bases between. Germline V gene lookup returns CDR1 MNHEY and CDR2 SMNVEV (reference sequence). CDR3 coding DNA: TGTGCCAGTGCCTCCCCCCTAAACCTGGCGGCCCAGCATTTT. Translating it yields CASASPLNLAAQHF.

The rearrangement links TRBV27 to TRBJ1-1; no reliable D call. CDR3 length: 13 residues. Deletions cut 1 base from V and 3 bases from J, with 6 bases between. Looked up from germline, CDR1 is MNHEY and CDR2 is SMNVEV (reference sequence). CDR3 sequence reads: CASSLYGDTEAFF. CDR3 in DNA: TGTGCCAGCAGTTTATATGGGGACACTGAAGCTTTCTTT.

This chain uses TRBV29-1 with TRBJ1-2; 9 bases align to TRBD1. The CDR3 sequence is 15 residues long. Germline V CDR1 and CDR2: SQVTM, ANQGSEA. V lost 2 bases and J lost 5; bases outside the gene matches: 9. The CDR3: CSVEPVQGAPYGYTF. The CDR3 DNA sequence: TGCAGCGTTGAACCCGTACAGGGGGCCCCTTATGGCTACACCTTC. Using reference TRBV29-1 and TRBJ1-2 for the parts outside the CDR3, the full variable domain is SAVISQKPSRDICQRGTSLTIQCQVDSQVTMMFWYRQQPGQSLTLIATANQGSEATYESGFVIDKFPISRPNLTFSTLTVSNMSPEDSSIYLCSVEPVQGAPYGYTFGSGTRLTVV.

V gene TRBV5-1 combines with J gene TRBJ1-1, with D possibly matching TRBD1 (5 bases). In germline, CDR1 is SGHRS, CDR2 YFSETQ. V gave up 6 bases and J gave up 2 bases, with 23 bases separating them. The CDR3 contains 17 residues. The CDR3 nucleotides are TGCGCCAGCACCGCCCTGGACACCCGCACCGGAAACACTGAAGCTTTCTTT. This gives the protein CASTALDTRTGNTEAFF.

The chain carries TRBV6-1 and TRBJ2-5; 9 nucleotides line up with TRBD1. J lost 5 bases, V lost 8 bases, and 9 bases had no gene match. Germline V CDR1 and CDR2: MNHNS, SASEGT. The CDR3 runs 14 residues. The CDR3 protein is CASGRTGVGETQYF. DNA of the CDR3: TGTGCCAGCGGCCGGACAGGGGTGGGGGAGACCCAGTACTTC.

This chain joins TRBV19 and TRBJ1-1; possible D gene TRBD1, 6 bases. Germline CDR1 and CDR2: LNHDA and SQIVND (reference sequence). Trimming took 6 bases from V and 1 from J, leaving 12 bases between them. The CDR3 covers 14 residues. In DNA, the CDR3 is TGTGCCAGTAGCCTTGGCAGGGGGAACACTGAAGCTTTCTTT. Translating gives CASSLGRGNTEAFF. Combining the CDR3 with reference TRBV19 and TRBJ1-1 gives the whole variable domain DGGITQSPKYLFRKEGQNVTLSCEQNLNHDAMYWYRQDPGQGLRLIYYSQIVNDFQKGDIAEGYSVSREKKESFPLTVTSAQKNPTAFYLCASSLGRGNTEAFFGQGTRLTVV.

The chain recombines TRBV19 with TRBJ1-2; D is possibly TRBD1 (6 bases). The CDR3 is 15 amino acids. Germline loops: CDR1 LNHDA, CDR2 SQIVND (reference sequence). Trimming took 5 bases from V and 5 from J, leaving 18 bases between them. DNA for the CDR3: TGTGCCAGTAGTGGAAGCCCAGGGGCTAGGTATGGCTACACCTTC. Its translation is CASSGSPGARYGYTF. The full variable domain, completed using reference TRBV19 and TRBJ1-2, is DGGITQSPKYLFRKEGQNVTLSCEQNLNHDAMYWYRQDPGQGLRLIYYSQIVNDFQKGDIAEGYSVSREKKESFPLTVTSAQKNPTAFYLCASSGSPGARYGYTFGSGTRLTVV.

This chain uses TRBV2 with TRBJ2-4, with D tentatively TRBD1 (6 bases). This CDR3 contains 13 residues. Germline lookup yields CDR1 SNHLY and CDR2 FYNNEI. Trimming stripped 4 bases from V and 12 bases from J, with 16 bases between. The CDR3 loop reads CASSVLGQGTQYF. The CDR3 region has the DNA TGTGCCAGCAGTGTGTTGGGGCAGGGGACTCAGTACTTC. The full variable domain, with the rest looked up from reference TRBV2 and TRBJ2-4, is EPEVTQTPSHQVTQMGQEVILRCVPISNHLYFYWYRQILGQKVEFLVSFYNNEISEKSEIFDDQFSVERPDGSNFTLKIRSTKLEDSAMYFCASSVLGQGTQYFGAGTRLSVL.